Below, one TCR beta chain is given with its context. Method: immunoSEQ multiplex PCR; TCRdb's copy keeps in-frame clones and lacks some. The sample includes about 250,000 clones, roughly 85% of them seen just once. The data derive from a study of blood T cell repertoires in COVID-19. The overall study: The United States, Italy and Spain provided the acute and convalescent COVID-19 samples.

Everyone who took part was 18 to 89 years old, and they came from 20 to 25 US areas. Participants were placed into cohorts based on the clinical history they reported. Within the 2 weeks before study entry, each person in the exposed group met a COVID-19 case. This sequence originates from a woman in her 40s who had been exposed to COVID-19. The sequencing sample was made of PBMCs or T cells enriched from blood (not recorded which).

This CDR3 reads CASSVLPGSGANVLTF. The CDR3 DNA reads TGTGCCAGCAGCGTCCTTCCAGGATCTGGGGCCAACGTCCTGACTTTC. The genes are TRBV9 and TRBJ2-6, with D uncertain. CDR3 length equals 16 residues. The V end lost 2 bases, the J end lost 1 base, and 10 bases lay between the germline ends. CDR1 SGDLS and CDR2 YYNGEE come from the germline V gene.